This T cell receptor beta chain derives from a study of blood T cell repertoires in COVID-19. Study-level background: COVID-19 samples, acute and convalescent, were from the United States, Italy and Spain. Sources were T cells, B-cell-depleted T cells, or PBMCs; the material itself was cDNA or gDNA.

Germline CDR1 and CDR2: MGHRA and YSYEKL. Trimming left V 0 bases short and J 7 bases short, with 12 bases between. This CDR3 has 14 residues. Original processing notes: Reference gene primer amplification gave estimated nucleated cell counts. Assay: immunoSEQ multiplex PCR; the TCRdb copy retains only in-frame clones and omits some. The DNA was the basis for D and trimming; V, J and clone size are from that table. The sample comprises 250,000 to 300,000 clones, 65% to 90% of which are singletons, and just under 3% rests with the top ten. Sequencing was done on a sample of peripheral blood. The genes are TRBV4-1 and TRBJ2-5; D might be TRBD1 (6 bases). The clonotype was recovered from a woman in her fifties or sixties with active or convalescent COVID-19. CDR3 nucleotides: TGCGCCAGCAGCCAAGACACAGGGTTTGCGACCCAGTACTTC. It specifies CASSQDTGFATQYF.